A selection of T cell receptor beta chains follows, all from one sample in a study of blood T cell repertoires in COVID-19. Clones were read by immunoSEQ multiplex PCR, and TCRdb kept only the in-frame ones, dropping some. The profile covers 70,000 or so clones, with over 85% appearing a single time and about 9% taken by the ten largest. Material: peripheral blood. Source of these receptors: a human donor in a cohort sampled during active COVID-19. Both conserved end residues are part of each CDR3.

CDR3aa,j_gene,v_gene
CASSPSQGDEKLFF,TRBJ1-4,TRBV18
CASSLGGRTDTQYF,TRBJ2-3,TRBV13
CAIRGEGNNEQFF,TRBJ2-1,TRBV10-3
CASGVGQASYNEQFF,TRBJ2-1,TRBV12-5
CAWSLTGDGGYTF,TRBJ1-2,TRBV30
CATSDFRSQFF,TRBJ2-1,TRBV24-1
CASSYGHPGELFF,TRBJ2-2,TRBV11-3
CASSLGQSRSTGELFF,TRBJ2-2,TRBV5-4
CASSFRGGRDSYEQYF,TRBJ2-7,TRBV19
CASSVEGRGRETDTQYF,TRBJ2-3,TRBV9
CASSLTGVETQYF,TRBJ2-5,TRBV25-1
CASIGTGGTYEQYF,TRBJ2-7,TRBV27
CASLARVNYGYTF,TRBJ1-2,TRBV6-4
CATFSAGRIYNEQFF,TRBJ2-1,TRBV28
CASSEATGPYSPLHF,TRBJ1-6,TRBV2
CASSLESSRNEQFF,TRBJ2-1,TRBV11-2
CASSTAGARPYEQYF,TRBJ2-7,TRBV5-6
CASSYSSSYEQYF,TRBJ2-7,TRBV6-6
CRAGGAGDTGELFF,TRBJ2-2,TRBV29-1
CASSVEQGGSTDTQYF,TRBJ2-3,TRBV9
CASSYDSTYEQYF,TRBJ2-7,TRBV27
CASSRTGGRETQYF,TRBJ2-5,TRBV6-5
CASSPGTSATDTQYF,TRBJ2-3,TRBV19
CASSLLGARIIHDEQYF,TRBJ2-7,TRBV11-2
CASSTSTSGYTDTQYF,TRBJ2-3,TRBV2
CASSLGAGGYNEQFF,TRBJ2-1,TRBV11-2
CAWSITSGSVNEQFF,TRBJ2-1,TRBV30
CASSLSTGGFSPLHF,TRBJ1-6,TRBV28
CASSYPGNSGANVLTF,TRBJ2-6,TRBV6-2/TRBV6-3
CASSSRGSGYTDTQYF,TRBJ2-3,TRBV19
CASSPNDSPLHF,TRBJ1-6,TRBV12-3/TRBV12-4
CASSLDLLSSEKLFF,TRBJ1-4,TRBV5-1
CASSPAGTSGNTIYF,TRBJ1-3,TRBV28
CASTPGLAGFNEQFF,TRBJ2-1,TRBV28
CASLLDTSTDTQYF,TRBJ2-3,TRBV2
CASSYGHTEAFF,TRBJ1-1,TRBV6-2/TRBV6-3
CASSAGASRDQPQHF,TRBJ1-5,TRBV19
CASSVDSGPGNTIYF,TRBJ1-3,TRBV2
CATRQTLDGYTF,TRBJ1-2,TRBV10-3
CASSYGQGNGYTF,TRBJ1-2,TRBV28
CASSTMPGHKETQYF,TRBJ2-5,TRBV5-1